These T cell receptor beta chains were read from a single sample in a study of blood T cell repertoires in COVID-19. The assay was immunoSEQ multiplex PCR, and TCRdb's table has in-frame clones only and misses some. This sample has about 300,000 clones, with around 89% found just once. What was sequenced was peripheral blood. The origin of the receptors is a man in his forties with acute or convalescent COVID-19. Each CDR3 is given with its conserved first and last residue. Fields, in order: J gene, V gene, D gene, clone size, CDR3 DNA, CDR3 protein. The D gene is left open where the match is weak. Expanded clones get a size class; other rows say once, few or many, or leave the size out.

TRBJ1-6 TRBV11-2 TRBD1 . TGTGCCAGCAGCCGGGACAGGGGGCGGAATTCACCCCTCCACTTT CASSRDRGRNSPLHF
TRBJ1-2 TRBV10-3 TRBD1 . TGTGCCATCACCTCGGACAGGGGGGATTATGGCTACACCTTC CAITSDRGDYGYTF
TRBJ2-2 TRBV7-6 TRBD1 . TGTGCCAGCAGCACACAGGGGACCGGGGAGCTGTTTTTT CASSTQGTGELFF
TRBJ1-1 TRBV7-8 . . TGTGCCAGCAGCTTAACAGTTGGGTTCACTGAAGCTTTCTTT CASSLTVGFTEAFF
TRBJ1-1 TRBV7-9 . . TGTGCCAGCACCTCAACAGGGACCGCTGAAGCTTTCTTT CASTSTGTAEAFF
TRBJ2-7 TRBV10-2 TRBD1 . TGCGCCAGCAGTTTGAGGACAGGGGGTTTGGGCGAGCAGTACTTC CASSLRTGGLGEQYF
TRBJ1-5 TRBV19 TRBD1 . TGTGCCAGTACGGCAGGGGGAAGGCAGCCCCAGCATTTT CASTAGGRQPQHF
TRBJ1-2 TRBV12-3/TRBV12-4 . few TGTGCCAGCAGTTTTCAGGGCTATGGCTACACCTTC CASSFQGYGYTF
TRBJ1-4 TRBV12-3/TRBV12-4 . . TGTGCCAGCAGTGCTAGCCGAAATGAAAAACTGTTTTTT CASSASRNEKLFF
TRBJ1-1 TRBV12-5 . . TGTGCTAGTGGTTTGGGATCAGGGTTCACTGAAGCTTTCTTT CASGLGSGFTEAFF
TRBJ2-3 TRBV5-4 TRBD1 . TGTGCCAGCAGCTCGGACAGGGTTGCAGATACGCAGTATTTT CASSSDRVADTQYF
TRBJ2-7 TRBV27 . . TGTGCCAGCAGGGAACAGGCTTTCATGGGGTACGAGCAGTACTTC CASREQAFMGYEQYF
TRBJ1-2 TRBV14 . . TGTGCCAGCAGCCAGGGCACCCACTATGGCTACACCTTC CASSQGTHYGYTF
TRBJ2-5 TRBV9 TRBD1 . TGTGCCAGCAGCCCCACAGGACAGGGCCAAGAGACCCAGTACTTC CASSPTGQGQETQYF
TRBJ2-1 TRBV11-2 . . TGTGCCAGCAGCTTGGGACTGCCGGGCTACAATGAGCAGTTCTTC CASSLGLPGYNEQFF
TRBJ1-3 TRBV5-1 . . TGCGCCAGCAGCTTGGACAGGGAATTAAACACCATATATTTT CASSLDRELNTIYF
TRBJ2-7 TRBV5-1 TRBD1 . TGCGCCAGCAGCGCGACAGGGGGCGGGTACGAGCAGTACTTC CASSATGGGYEQYF
TRBJ1-1 TRBV29-1 TRBD1 . TGCAGCGCAGACTCACAGGGGGCCCTTGAAGCTTTCTTT CSADSQGALEAFF